Each of the 18 T cell receptor beta chains below was sequenced from the same sample in a study of blood T cell repertoires in COVID-19. Profiling relied on immunoSEQ multiplex PCR, and the TCRdb table lists in-frame clones only, not all of them. The repertoire has about 250,000 clones, roughly nine tenths of them found once; the top ten carry 4%. Specimen: PBMCs or T cells enriched from blood (not recorded which). All receptors come from a woman in her 30s with acute COVID-19.

This clone was observed a handful of times. This chain connects TRBV30 to TRBJ1-2, with TRBD1 identical over 8 bases. Unmatched junction bases numbered 4, after V lost 5 bases and J lost 8 bases. Per the germline V gene, CDR1 is GTSNPN and CDR2 is SVGIG (reference sequence). The CDR3 extends over 11 amino acids. The CDR3 here is CAWGQGDGYTF. CDR3 sequence (DNA): TGTGCCTGGGGACAGGGTGACGGCTACACCTTC.

The J gene is TRBJ1-2, the V gene TRBV4-1; D gene ambiguous. The germline V gene has CDR1 MGHRA and CDR2 YSYEKL. CDR3 length: 15 residues. V gave up 1 base and J gave up 0 bases, with 9 bases separating them. CDR3 loop: CASSQGEGANYGYTF. The CDR3 DNA is TGCGCCAGCAGCCAAGGGGAGGGAGCTAACTATGGCTACACCTTC.

The V call is TRBV5-4, the J call TRBJ2-7; TRBD1 matches at 7 bases. This CDR3 spans 15 amino acids. Germline values: CDR1 SGHNT, CDR2 YYREEE (reference sequence). The J segment lost 2 bases and the V segment lost 4 bases, leaving 9 bases of the junction unmatched. This CDR3 reads CASSPRQGEAYEQYF. The CDR3 region has the DNA TGTGCCAGCAGCCCGCGACAGGGCGAGGCCTACGAGCAGTACTTC. The variable domain in full, completed from reference TRBV5-4 and TRBJ2-7, reads ETGVTQSPTHLIKTRGQQVTLRCSSQSGHNTVSWYQQALGQGPQFIFQYYREEENGRGNFPPRFSGLQFPNYSSELNVNALELDDSALYLCASSPRQGEAYEQYFGPGTRLTVT.

J is TRBJ2-3 and V is TRBV2, with 9 bases identical to TRBD1. CDR3 length equals 16 residues. Germline CDR1 reads SNHLY; CDR2 reads FYNNEI. With V trimmed by 6 bases and J by 2 bases, 9 bases remained unmatched. In DNA form, the CDR3 reads TGTGCCAGCAGCTTACAGGGGGCGCTTACCACAGATACGCAGTATTTT. Amino acid sequence: CASSLQGALTTDTQYF.

This chain joins TRBV7-2 and TRBJ1-5; D is unresolved. The V end was cut by 1 base, the J end by 9 bases, with 7 bases between. The germline gives CDR1 SGHTA, CDR2 FQGNSA. There are 12 residues in the CDR3. The CDR3 sequence is CASSLVDWPQHF. CDR3 nucleotide sequence: TGTGCCAGCAGCTTAGTGGACTGGCCCCAGCATTTT.

This rearrangement joins TRBV12-3 or TRBV12-4 to TRBJ1-1; D is ambiguous. The V end was cut by 6 bases, the J end by 1 base, with 9 bases between. The CDR3 contains 13 residues. Here the CDR3 reads CASRKTRNTEAFF. CDR3 in DNA: TGTGCCAGCAGGAAAACACGGAACACTGAAGCTTTCTTT.

Here the CDR3 reads CASSLVQETSTDTQYF. CDR3 bases: TGTGCCAGCAGCTTAGTCCAAGAAACTAGCACAGATACGCAGTATTTT. The V call is TRBV7-2, the J call TRBJ2-3; D is ambiguous. Deletions cut 1 base from V and 0 bases from J, with 11 bases between. Germline assignment: CDR1 SGHTA and CDR2 FQGNSA. This CDR3 is 16 amino acids long.

The chain has TRBV19 and TRBJ1-2; 9 positions agree with TRBD1. V lost 7 bases and J lost 5; bases outside the gene matches: 8. The CDR3 covers 14 residues. Per germline, CDR1 LNHDA and CDR2 SQIVND (reference sequence). This CDR3 reads CASNPRDRAYGYTF. Here the CDR3 DNA reads TGTGCCAGTAACCCCCGGGACAGGGCGTATGGCTACACCTTC.

The chain couples TRBV2 to TRBJ2-1; 13 bases match TRBD2. The CDR3 runs to 14 residues. Germline CDR1 SNHLY, CDR2 FYNNEI. The V gene end was trimmed by 8 bases and the J gene end by 6 bases; junction bases not matched to a gene: 4. This CDR3 is CASPLAGGGNEQFF. Written as DNA, the CDR3 is TGTGCCAGCCCACTAGCGGGGGGGGGCAATGAGCAGTTCTTC. The entire variable domain, with the rest obtained from reference TRBV2 and TRBJ2-1, is as follows: EPEVTQTPSHQVTQMGQEVILRCVPISNHLYFYWYRQILGQKVEFLVSFYNNEISEKSEIFDDQFSVERPDGSNFTLKIRSTKLEDSAMYFCASPLAGGGNEQFFGPGTRLTVL.

This clone was recorded once. V is TRBV4-2 and J is TRBJ2-2, with TRBD2 as a possible D gene (5 bases). This CDR3 has 15 residues. Germline lookup yields CDR1 LGHNA and CDR2 YNFKEQ. Trimming left V 0 bases short and J 3 bases short, with 8 bases between. In DNA, the CDR3 is TGTGCCAGCAGCCAAGATCTCGGGGACACCGGGGAGCTGTTTTTT. Translation: CASSQDLGDTGELFF.

The rearrangement joins TRBV30 to TRBJ2-2; the match to TRBD2 covers 10 bases. Trimming removed 1 base from V and 7 bases from J; junction bases left unmatched: 9. The CDR3 has 16 amino acids. Looked up from germline, CDR1 is GTSNPN and CDR2 is SVGIG (reference sequence). The CDR3 DNA sequence: TGTGCCTGGAGTGGCGATAGCGGGGGGCAGGTCGGGGAGCTGTTTTTT. Translation: CAWSGDSGGQVGELFF.

The rearrangement links TRBV30 to TRBJ2-1; D might be TRBD2 (6 bases). The length of the CDR3 is 15 residues. Germline V gene data show CDR1 as GTSNPN and CDR2 as SVGIG (reference sequence). Trimming stripped 8 bases from V and 0 bases from J, with 17 bases between. The DNA for the CDR3 is TGTGCCGGAGTAATAGCGGCGCGCTCCTACAATGAGCAGTTCTTC. Translation gives CAGVIAARSYNEQFF.

The V call is TRBV30, the J call TRBJ2-1, with a possible D match to TRBD1 (5 bases). CDR1 and CDR2 from the germline V gene are GTSNPN and SVGIG (reference sequence). CDR3 size: 11 residues. Trimming pared 4 bases from V and 9 bases from J, leaving 10 bases between. CDR3 nucleotides: TGTGCCTGGATAGGAAGGGGTGAGCAGTTCTTC. As protein: CAWIGRGEQFF.

The chain carries TRBV18 and TRBJ1-1, with D perhaps matching TRBD1 (6 bases). This CDR3 contains 15 residues. CDR1 KGHSH and CDR2 LQKENI come from the germline V gene. Trimming took 3 bases from V and 1 from J, leaving 12 bases between them. The CDR3: CASSPGQGQNTEAFF. CDR3 DNA: TGTGCCAGCTCACCGGGGCAGGGGCAGAACACTGAAGCTTTCTTT.

The genes are TRBV28 and TRBJ1-4, with 8 nucleotides matching TRBD1. The CDR3 runs to 14 residues. The V segment lost 5 bases and the J segment 10 bases; nucleotides outside the gene matches: 9. Germline CDR1 and CDR2: MDHEN and SYDVKM. The CDR3 DNA sequence: TGTGCCAGCAGTCGACAGGGGCTAGGCGGAAAACTGTTTTTT. Protein sequence: CASSRQGLGGKLFF.

J is TRBJ1-2 and V is TRBV9, with TRBD1 matching over 7 bases. Germline CDR1 and CDR2: SGDLS and YYNGEE. The CDR3 is made up of 14 amino acids. V lost 3 bases, J lost 4 bases, and 6 bases stayed unmatched. Here the CDR3 reads CASSAQQGSYGYTF. The CDR3 nucleotides read TGTGCCAGCAGCGCTCAACAGGGGTCCTATGGCTACACCTTC.

This clone has only one observation. The chain links TRBV2 to TRBJ2-3; 10 bases are a match to TRBD2. V lost 4 bases to trimming and J lost 1 base; unmatched junction nucleotides: 2. CDR1 and CDR2 from the germline V gene are SNHLY and FYNNEI. The CDR3 totals 15 residues. The CDR3 region has the DNA TGTGCCAGCAGTGGCCTAGCGGGGGGCACAGATACGCAGTATTTT. Protein product: CASSGLAGGTDTQYF.

V and J are TRBV11-2 and TRBJ1-5; D not certain. The germline CDR1 and CDR2 sequences are SGHAT and FQNNGV. The CDR3 covers 12 residues. Trimming cost V 5 bases and J 6 bases, with 8 bases left between them. CDR3 loop: CASSLPGQPQHF. CDR3 sequence (DNA): TGTGCCAGCAGCCTCCCGGGTCAGCCCCAGCATTTT.